This T cell receptor beta chain comes out of a study of breast tumors, draining lymph nodes, adjacent tissues. Notes on the study in general: The data were judged consistent with most tumor T cells coming from lymph node and expanding in tumor.

Each CDR3 protein gets one entry after TCRdb re-called the multiplex PCR reads with MiXCR. This table holds about 180,000 distinct CDR3 sequences, roughly a third found once. About this clonotype: Its matching antigen is unknown.

The lymph nodes were axillary draining lymph nodes from breast cancer patients. Germline CDR1 SEHNR, CDR2 FQNEAQ (reference sequence). Trimming cost V 4 bases and J 2 bases; bases outside gene matches: 7. The CDR3 runs to 15 residues. The specimen sequenced was axillary lymph node tissue. V usage is TRBV7-9 and J usage is TRBJ2-5, with 7 bases aligning to TRBD1. The clonotype originates from a female donor with breast cancer. Some clones in this sample may be carry-over from other donors' samples. CDR3 in amino acids: CASSYSLGQQETQYF. CDR3 DNA sequence: TGTGCCAGCAGCTACAGCTTGGGACAGCAAGAGACCCAGTACTTC. Filled out from reference TRBV7-9 and TRBJ2-5, the complete variable domain reads DTGVSQNPRHKITKRGQNVTFRCDPISEHNRLYWYRQTLGQGPEFLTYFQNEAQLEKSRLLSDRFSAERPKGSFSTLEIQRTEQGDSAMYLCASSYSLGQQETQYFGPGTRLLVL.